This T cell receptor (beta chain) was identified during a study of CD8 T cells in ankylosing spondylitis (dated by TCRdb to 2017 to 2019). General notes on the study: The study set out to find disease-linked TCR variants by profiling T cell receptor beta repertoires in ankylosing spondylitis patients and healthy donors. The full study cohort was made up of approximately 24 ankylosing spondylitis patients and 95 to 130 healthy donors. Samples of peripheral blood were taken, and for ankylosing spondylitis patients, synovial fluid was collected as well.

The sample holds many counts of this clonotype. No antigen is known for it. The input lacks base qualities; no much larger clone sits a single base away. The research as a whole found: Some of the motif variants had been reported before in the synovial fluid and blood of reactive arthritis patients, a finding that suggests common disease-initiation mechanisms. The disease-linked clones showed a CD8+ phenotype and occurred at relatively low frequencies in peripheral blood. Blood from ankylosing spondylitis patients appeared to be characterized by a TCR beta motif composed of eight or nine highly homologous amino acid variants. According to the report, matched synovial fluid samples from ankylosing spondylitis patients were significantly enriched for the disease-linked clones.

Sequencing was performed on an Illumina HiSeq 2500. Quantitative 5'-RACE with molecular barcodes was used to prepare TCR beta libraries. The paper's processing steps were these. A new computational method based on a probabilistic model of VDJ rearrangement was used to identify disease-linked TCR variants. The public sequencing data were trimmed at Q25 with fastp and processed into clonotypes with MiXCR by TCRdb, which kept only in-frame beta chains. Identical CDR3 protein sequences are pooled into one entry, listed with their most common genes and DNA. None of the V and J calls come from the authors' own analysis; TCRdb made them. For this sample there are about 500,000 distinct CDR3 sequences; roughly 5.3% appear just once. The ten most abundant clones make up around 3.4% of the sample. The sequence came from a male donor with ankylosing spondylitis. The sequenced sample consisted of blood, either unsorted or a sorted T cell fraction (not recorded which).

The CDR3 is CSAPGAGNEQFF. The DNA sequence is TGCAGTGCCCCGGGGGCGGGAAATGAGCAGTTCTTC. The V and J segments used are TRBV20-1 and TRBJ2-1, with the D call perhaps TRBD1 or TRBD2, each one matching 6 bases. From cysteine to phenylalanine, the CDR3 is 12 amino acids long. The entry retains the CDR3 DNA only, 36 bases that are in frame from base 1. In the germline V gene (reference sequence), CDR1 corresponds to DFQATT and CDR2 to SNEGSKA. V and J are truncated by 6 bases and 7 bases respectively, leaving an intervening sequence of 13 bases.